These 27 T cell receptor beta chains came from one sample sequenced in a study of identical twins. TCRdb passed the 5' RACE reads through MiXCR, listing each CDR3 protein once. The data contain about 730,000 distinct CDR3 sequences, approximately 22% of them singletons. This sample was also put to use in a study of T cells expressing NK-cell markers.

The source material was PBMCs. These receptors were taken from a woman under 30 in good health.

This clonotype was seen more than once but under ten times. This chain joins TRBV5-1 and TRBJ2-7; 11 bases map to TRBD1. After removal of 4 bases from V and 3 bases from J, the junction contained 9 bases not matched to a gene. The germline V gene encodes CDR1 SGHRS and CDR2 YFSETQ. This CDR3 contains 16 residues. CDR3 sequence (DNA): TGCGCCAGCAGCGTGACGCGGACAGGGGGCAGCTACGAGCAGTACTTC. The encoded protein is CASSVTRTGGSYEQYF.

This chain links TRBV7-9 with TRBJ1-1, with D uncertain. From germline, CDR1 is SEHNR and CDR2 FQNEAQ (reference sequence). The ends were cut back, 5 bases at V and 5 bases at J, with 6 bases in the middle. There are 11 residues in the CDR3. The CDR3 DNA reads as TGTGCCAGCAGCCAGACTACTGAAGCTTTCTTT. Its translation: CASSQTTEAFF.

The J gene is TRBJ2-7, the V gene TRBV7-9; 7 bases agree with TRBD1. V lost 5 bases, J lost 1 base, and 5 bases stayed unmatched. The V gene's germline CDR1 is SEHNR and CDR2 FQNEAQ (reference sequence). The CDR3 has 14 residues. In DNA, the CDR3 is TGTGCCAGCAGCAGATTGGGACAGTCCTACGAGCAGTACTTC. Protein product: CASSRLGQSYEQYF.

This rearrangement joins TRBV7-9 to TRBJ2-3, with TRBD2 matching over 12 bases. The germline V gene has CDR1 SEHNR and CDR2 FQNEAQ (reference sequence). This CDR3 has 17 residues. Trimming took 7 bases from V and 9 from J; bases not matched to a gene: 17. The chain's CDR3 is CASIGTSGLGSKRTQYF. As DNA, the CDR3 is TGTGCCAGCATCGGGACTAGCGGGCTAGGCTCCAAACGAACGCAGTATTTT.

V usage is TRBV2 and J usage is TRBJ1-1; 7 bases are a match to TRBD1. CDR1 SNHLY and CDR2 FYNNEI come from the germline V gene. The CDR3 extends over 16 amino acids. Losses at the gene ends were 2 bases for V and 4 bases for J; bases not matched to a gene: 10. The CDR3 nucleotides are TGTGCCAGCAGTGAACTTGAAGGGGGCACGTTCACTGAAGCTTTCTTT. Protein sequence: CASSELEGGTFTEAFF. The full variable domain, rest sourced from reference TRBV2 and TRBJ1-1, is EPEVTQTPSHQVTQMGQEVILRCVPISNHLYFYWYRQILGQKVEFLVSFYNNEISEKSEIFDDQFSVERPDGSNFTLKIRSTKLEDSAMYFCASSELEGGTFTEAFFGQGTRLTVV.

The chain carries TRBV10-3 and TRBJ2-3, with TRBD2 matching over 9 bases. CDR1 is ENHRY and CDR2 is SYGVKD in the germline V gene. CDR3 length: 17 residues. Trimming removed 6 bases from V and 1 base from J; junction bases left unmatched: 11. Written as DNA, the CDR3 is TGTGCCATCAGCCTTAGAGGGACTAGCTCTGGCACAGATACGCAGTATTTT. Protein: CAISLRGTSSGTDTQYF.

This clonotype was seen ten or more times. This chain joins TRBV11-2 and TRBJ2-7, with D tentatively TRBD1 or TRBD2 (6 bases each). This CDR3 is built from 17 residues. Germline loops: CDR1 SGHAT, CDR2 FQNNGV. Trimming cost V 5 bases and J 4 bases, with 24 bases left between them. CDR3 protein: CASSALGGPRRTYEQYF. In DNA form, the CDR3 reads TGTGCCAGCAGCGCCCTAGGGGGGCCCCGTCGTACGTACGAGCAGTACTTC. Full variable domain (missing parts from reference TRBV11-2 and TRBJ2-7): EAGVAQSPRYKIIEKRQSVAFWCNPISGHATLYWYQQILGQGPKLLIQFQNNGVVDDSQLPKDRFSAERLKGVDSTLKIQPAKLEDSAVYLCASSALGGPRRTYEQYFGPGTRLTVT.

The V and J genes are TRBV27 and TRBJ2-1; 7 bases agree with TRBD1. V gave up 7 bases and J gave up 2 bases; unmatched junction bases: 5. From germline, CDR1 is MNHEY and CDR2 SMNVEV (reference sequence). This CDR3 is built from 14 residues. This CDR3 reads CASTETGPYNEQFF. In nucleotides, the CDR3 is TGTGCCAGCACGGAGACAGGGCCCTACAATGAGCAGTTCTTC.

This sequence joins TRBV20-1 and TRBJ2-1, with 8 bases that match TRBD2. The CDR3 runs 15 residues. V shed 6 bases, J shed 4 bases, and the junction held 11 bases outside the gene matches. Germline-derived CDR1 and CDR2 are DFQATT and SNEGSKA (reference sequence). CDR3 sequence reads: CSATGLGEGYNEQFF. The CDR3 DNA sequence: TGCAGTGCAACGGGACTAGGTGAGGGGTACAATGAGCAGTTCTTC.

CDR3 sequence reads: CATTEHKDNSPLHF. The CDR3 region has the DNA TGTGCCACCACTGAACATAAGGACAATTCACCCCTCCACTTT. The rearrangement uses TRBV24-1 and TRBJ1-6; D gene ambiguous. CDR1 KGHDR and CDR2 SFDVKD come from the germline V gene. The CDR3 contains 14 residues. V was trimmed by 8 bases and J by 7 bases, leaving 14 bases between them.

The genes are TRBV5-6 and TRBJ2-5; D not certain. Between the trimmed V and J ends, which lost 4 bases and 5 bases, there was a span of 12 bases. Germline CDR1 reads SGHDT; CDR2 reads YYEEEE. The CDR3 is 13 residues long. The CDR3 DNA follows: TGTGCCAGCAGCCCACGCGAGTCGGAGACCCAGTACTTC. Translation gives CASSPRESETQYF.

The CDR3 bases are TGTGCCAGCAGCCAAGATACCGGTCAGCCCCAGCATTTT. Amino acids: CASSQDTGQPQHF. The rearrangement uses TRBV4-2 and TRBJ1-5; D is uncertain. V shed 0 bases and J shed 6 bases, with 6 bases lying between them. Germline CDR1 LGHNA, CDR2 YNFKEQ. The CDR3 has 13 amino acids.

The V and J genes are TRBV5-1 and TRBJ2-4, with D possibly being TRBD1 (6 bases). This CDR3 is built from 17 residues. V lost 0 bases and J 0 bases, leaving 13 bases between the germline ends. Germline loops: CDR1 SGHRS, CDR2 YFSETQ. DNA of the CDR3: TGCGCCAGCAGCTTGGAGGGACACCAAATAGCCAAAAACATTCAGTACTTC. Translating it yields CASSLEGHQIAKNIQYF.

The chain uses TRBV11-3 and TRBJ2-3; 7 nucleotides align to TRBD2. This CDR3 region has 17 residues. Germline CDR1 and CDR2: SGHNT and YENEEA. The V segment lost 2 bases and the J segment 5 bases; nucleotides outside the gene matches: 13. The CDR3 sequence is CASSLNLSGGSGDTQYF. Here the CDR3 DNA reads TGTGCCAGCAGCTTAAACCTATCGGGGGGATCGGGAGATACGCAGTATTTT. Together with reference TRBV11-3 and TRBJ2-3, the CDR3 gives the full variable domain: EAGVVQSPRYKIIEKKQPVAFWCNPISGHNTLYWYLQNLGQGPELLIRYENEEAVDDSQLPKDRFSAERLKGVDSTLKIQPAELGDSAVYLCASSLNLSGGSGDTQYFGPGTRLTVL.

This clonotype was seen only a few times. This chain joins TRBV15 and TRBJ2-5; 8 bases agree with TRBD1. V trimming: 0 bases; J trimming: 3 bases; junction bases outside the gene matches: 0. The CDR3 sequence is 14 residues long. Per the germline V gene, CDR1 is LNHNV and CDR2 is YYDKDF (reference sequence). CDR3 DNA: TGTGCCACCAGCAGAGAGGACAGGGAAGAGACCCAGTACTTC. Translated, it gives CATSREDREETQYF.

V gene TRBV12-3 or TRBV12-4 combines with J gene TRBJ1-1; D is uncertain. This CDR3 is built from 14 residues. The V end lost 6 bases, the J end lost 7 bases, and 18 bases lay between the germline ends. CDR3 residues: CASRFNSLHSEAFF. CDR3 coding DNA: TGTGCCAGCAGATTCAATTCGTTACACAGTGAAGCTTTCTTT.

The chain joins TRBV9 to TRBJ2-5, with 9 bases aligning to TRBD2. Losses at the gene ends were 4 bases for V and 5 bases for J; bases not matched to a gene: 12. Germline V gene sequence: CDR1 SGDLS, CDR2 YYNGEE. This CDR3 spans 16 amino acids. The CDR3 nucleotides read TGTGCCAGCAGCTCCCAGACGGGCAGCGGGAGGGAGACCCAGTACTTC. It encodes CASSSQTGSGRETQYF.

The chain uses TRBV30 and TRBJ2-1; 7 bases fit TRBD2. V was pared by 5 bases and J by 2 bases, with 9 bases of the junction left unmatched. Germline CDR1 reads GTSNPN; CDR2 reads SVGIG (reference sequence). The length of the CDR3 is 15 residues. The CDR3 coding sequence is TGTGCCTGGGCTAACGGGCTAGCGGCCTACAATGAGCAGTTCTTC. Its translation: CAWANGLAAYNEQFF.

The chain is built from TRBV2 and TRBJ2-1; no reliable D call. The V end lost 5 bases, the J end lost 8 bases, and 7 bases lay between the germline ends. The CDR3 totals 11 residues. From germline, CDR1 is SNHLY and CDR2 FYNNEI. CDR3 DNA: TGTGCCAGCAGTAATAGGGATGAGCAGTTCTTC. It codes for CASSNRDEQFF.

The chain uses TRBV6-5 and TRBJ1-1, with D unclear. Trimming took 2 bases from V and 4 from J, leaving 11 bases between them. The CDR3 has 14 residues. Germline CDR1 and CDR2: MNHEY and SVGAGI. The CDR3, as DNA: TGTGCCAGCAGTTACATAGGGAGGACCACTGAAGCTTTCTTT. Amino acid sequence: CASSYIGRTTEAFF.

V gene TRBV12-3 or TRBV12-4 combines with J gene TRBJ2-7, with D tentatively TRBD1 (6 bases). CDR3 size: 15 residues. The ends were cut back, 3 bases at V and 0 bases at J, with 12 bases in the middle. DNA for the CDR3: TGTGCCAGCAGTTTGGGAAGGGACAACTCCTACGAGCAGTACTTC. Its translation: CASSLGRDNSYEQYF.

J is TRBJ1-4 and V is TRBV15; D may be TRBD1 (6 bases). Per the germline V gene, CDR1 is LNHNV and CDR2 is YYDKDF (reference sequence). The CDR3 consists of 15 residues. Trimming shortened V by 4 bases and J by 10 bases, and 19 bases separated the two germline ends. The CDR3 is CATSTRLGTLVKLFF. DNA for the CDR3: TGTGCCACCAGCACTCGTCTCGGGACATTAGTAAAACTGTTTTTT. Full variable domain (remainder filled in from reference TRBV15 and TRBJ1-4): DAMVIQNPRYQVTQFGKPVTLSCSQTLNHNVMYWYQQKSSQAPKLLFHYYDKDFNNEADTPDNFQSRRPNTSFCFLDIRSPGLGDTAMYLCATSTRLGTLVKLFFGSGTQLSVL.

This clonotype was seen repeatedly, ten times or more. The gene calls are TRBV7-2 and TRBJ2-3; D not certain. Germline CDR1 is SGHTA and CDR2 is FQGNSA. V was pared by 2 bases and J by 2 bases, with 8 bases between. The CDR3 extends over 14 amino acids. The CDR3 nucleotides are TGTGCCAGCAGCTTATCGCGCGACACAGATACGCAGTATTTT. It translates to CASSLSRDTDTQYF.

This clonotype was recorded many times. The genes are TRBV12-3 or TRBV12-4 and TRBJ1-5; no clear D. Deletions cut 2 bases from V and 4 bases from J, with 12 bases between. The CDR3 has 15 residues. CDR3 loop: CASSLLSSGNQPQHF. CDR3 bases: TGTGCCAGCAGTTTACTATCCTCTGGGAATCAGCCCCAGCATTTT.

This clonotype has at least ten counts. This rearrangement joins TRBV5-1 to TRBJ2-5; 7 nucleotides agree with TRBD2. This CDR3 has 14 residues. V dropped 4 bases and J dropped 1; count of bases not matched to a gene: 4. Germline CDR1 SGHRS, CDR2 YFSETQ. CDR3 bases: TGCGCCAGCAGCCGGGGGACTATCCAAGAGACCCAGTACTTC. This translates into CASSRGTIQETQYF.

A few counts support this clonotype. J is TRBJ1-2 and V is TRBV2; no reliable D call. CDR1 is SNHLY and CDR2 is FYNNEI in the germline V gene. V was shortened by 4 bases and J by 8 bases, with 11 bases between the two germline ends. This CDR3 contains 12 residues. The CDR3 reads CASSASGSGYTF. DNA of the CDR3: TGTGCCAGCAGTGCCTCGGGTTCCGGCTACACCTTC.

This clonotype has just a few counts. The chain recombines TRBV5-1 with TRBJ1-4, with D perhaps TRBD1 (5 bases). Trimming removed 0 bases at V and 0 bases at J, with 6 bases between. The CDR3 consists of 15 residues. Per germline, CDR1 SGHRS and CDR2 YFSETQ. This CDR3 is CASSLVTATNEKLFF. DNA of the CDR3: TGCGCCAGCAGCTTGGTGACAGCAACTAATGAAAAACTGTTTTTT.